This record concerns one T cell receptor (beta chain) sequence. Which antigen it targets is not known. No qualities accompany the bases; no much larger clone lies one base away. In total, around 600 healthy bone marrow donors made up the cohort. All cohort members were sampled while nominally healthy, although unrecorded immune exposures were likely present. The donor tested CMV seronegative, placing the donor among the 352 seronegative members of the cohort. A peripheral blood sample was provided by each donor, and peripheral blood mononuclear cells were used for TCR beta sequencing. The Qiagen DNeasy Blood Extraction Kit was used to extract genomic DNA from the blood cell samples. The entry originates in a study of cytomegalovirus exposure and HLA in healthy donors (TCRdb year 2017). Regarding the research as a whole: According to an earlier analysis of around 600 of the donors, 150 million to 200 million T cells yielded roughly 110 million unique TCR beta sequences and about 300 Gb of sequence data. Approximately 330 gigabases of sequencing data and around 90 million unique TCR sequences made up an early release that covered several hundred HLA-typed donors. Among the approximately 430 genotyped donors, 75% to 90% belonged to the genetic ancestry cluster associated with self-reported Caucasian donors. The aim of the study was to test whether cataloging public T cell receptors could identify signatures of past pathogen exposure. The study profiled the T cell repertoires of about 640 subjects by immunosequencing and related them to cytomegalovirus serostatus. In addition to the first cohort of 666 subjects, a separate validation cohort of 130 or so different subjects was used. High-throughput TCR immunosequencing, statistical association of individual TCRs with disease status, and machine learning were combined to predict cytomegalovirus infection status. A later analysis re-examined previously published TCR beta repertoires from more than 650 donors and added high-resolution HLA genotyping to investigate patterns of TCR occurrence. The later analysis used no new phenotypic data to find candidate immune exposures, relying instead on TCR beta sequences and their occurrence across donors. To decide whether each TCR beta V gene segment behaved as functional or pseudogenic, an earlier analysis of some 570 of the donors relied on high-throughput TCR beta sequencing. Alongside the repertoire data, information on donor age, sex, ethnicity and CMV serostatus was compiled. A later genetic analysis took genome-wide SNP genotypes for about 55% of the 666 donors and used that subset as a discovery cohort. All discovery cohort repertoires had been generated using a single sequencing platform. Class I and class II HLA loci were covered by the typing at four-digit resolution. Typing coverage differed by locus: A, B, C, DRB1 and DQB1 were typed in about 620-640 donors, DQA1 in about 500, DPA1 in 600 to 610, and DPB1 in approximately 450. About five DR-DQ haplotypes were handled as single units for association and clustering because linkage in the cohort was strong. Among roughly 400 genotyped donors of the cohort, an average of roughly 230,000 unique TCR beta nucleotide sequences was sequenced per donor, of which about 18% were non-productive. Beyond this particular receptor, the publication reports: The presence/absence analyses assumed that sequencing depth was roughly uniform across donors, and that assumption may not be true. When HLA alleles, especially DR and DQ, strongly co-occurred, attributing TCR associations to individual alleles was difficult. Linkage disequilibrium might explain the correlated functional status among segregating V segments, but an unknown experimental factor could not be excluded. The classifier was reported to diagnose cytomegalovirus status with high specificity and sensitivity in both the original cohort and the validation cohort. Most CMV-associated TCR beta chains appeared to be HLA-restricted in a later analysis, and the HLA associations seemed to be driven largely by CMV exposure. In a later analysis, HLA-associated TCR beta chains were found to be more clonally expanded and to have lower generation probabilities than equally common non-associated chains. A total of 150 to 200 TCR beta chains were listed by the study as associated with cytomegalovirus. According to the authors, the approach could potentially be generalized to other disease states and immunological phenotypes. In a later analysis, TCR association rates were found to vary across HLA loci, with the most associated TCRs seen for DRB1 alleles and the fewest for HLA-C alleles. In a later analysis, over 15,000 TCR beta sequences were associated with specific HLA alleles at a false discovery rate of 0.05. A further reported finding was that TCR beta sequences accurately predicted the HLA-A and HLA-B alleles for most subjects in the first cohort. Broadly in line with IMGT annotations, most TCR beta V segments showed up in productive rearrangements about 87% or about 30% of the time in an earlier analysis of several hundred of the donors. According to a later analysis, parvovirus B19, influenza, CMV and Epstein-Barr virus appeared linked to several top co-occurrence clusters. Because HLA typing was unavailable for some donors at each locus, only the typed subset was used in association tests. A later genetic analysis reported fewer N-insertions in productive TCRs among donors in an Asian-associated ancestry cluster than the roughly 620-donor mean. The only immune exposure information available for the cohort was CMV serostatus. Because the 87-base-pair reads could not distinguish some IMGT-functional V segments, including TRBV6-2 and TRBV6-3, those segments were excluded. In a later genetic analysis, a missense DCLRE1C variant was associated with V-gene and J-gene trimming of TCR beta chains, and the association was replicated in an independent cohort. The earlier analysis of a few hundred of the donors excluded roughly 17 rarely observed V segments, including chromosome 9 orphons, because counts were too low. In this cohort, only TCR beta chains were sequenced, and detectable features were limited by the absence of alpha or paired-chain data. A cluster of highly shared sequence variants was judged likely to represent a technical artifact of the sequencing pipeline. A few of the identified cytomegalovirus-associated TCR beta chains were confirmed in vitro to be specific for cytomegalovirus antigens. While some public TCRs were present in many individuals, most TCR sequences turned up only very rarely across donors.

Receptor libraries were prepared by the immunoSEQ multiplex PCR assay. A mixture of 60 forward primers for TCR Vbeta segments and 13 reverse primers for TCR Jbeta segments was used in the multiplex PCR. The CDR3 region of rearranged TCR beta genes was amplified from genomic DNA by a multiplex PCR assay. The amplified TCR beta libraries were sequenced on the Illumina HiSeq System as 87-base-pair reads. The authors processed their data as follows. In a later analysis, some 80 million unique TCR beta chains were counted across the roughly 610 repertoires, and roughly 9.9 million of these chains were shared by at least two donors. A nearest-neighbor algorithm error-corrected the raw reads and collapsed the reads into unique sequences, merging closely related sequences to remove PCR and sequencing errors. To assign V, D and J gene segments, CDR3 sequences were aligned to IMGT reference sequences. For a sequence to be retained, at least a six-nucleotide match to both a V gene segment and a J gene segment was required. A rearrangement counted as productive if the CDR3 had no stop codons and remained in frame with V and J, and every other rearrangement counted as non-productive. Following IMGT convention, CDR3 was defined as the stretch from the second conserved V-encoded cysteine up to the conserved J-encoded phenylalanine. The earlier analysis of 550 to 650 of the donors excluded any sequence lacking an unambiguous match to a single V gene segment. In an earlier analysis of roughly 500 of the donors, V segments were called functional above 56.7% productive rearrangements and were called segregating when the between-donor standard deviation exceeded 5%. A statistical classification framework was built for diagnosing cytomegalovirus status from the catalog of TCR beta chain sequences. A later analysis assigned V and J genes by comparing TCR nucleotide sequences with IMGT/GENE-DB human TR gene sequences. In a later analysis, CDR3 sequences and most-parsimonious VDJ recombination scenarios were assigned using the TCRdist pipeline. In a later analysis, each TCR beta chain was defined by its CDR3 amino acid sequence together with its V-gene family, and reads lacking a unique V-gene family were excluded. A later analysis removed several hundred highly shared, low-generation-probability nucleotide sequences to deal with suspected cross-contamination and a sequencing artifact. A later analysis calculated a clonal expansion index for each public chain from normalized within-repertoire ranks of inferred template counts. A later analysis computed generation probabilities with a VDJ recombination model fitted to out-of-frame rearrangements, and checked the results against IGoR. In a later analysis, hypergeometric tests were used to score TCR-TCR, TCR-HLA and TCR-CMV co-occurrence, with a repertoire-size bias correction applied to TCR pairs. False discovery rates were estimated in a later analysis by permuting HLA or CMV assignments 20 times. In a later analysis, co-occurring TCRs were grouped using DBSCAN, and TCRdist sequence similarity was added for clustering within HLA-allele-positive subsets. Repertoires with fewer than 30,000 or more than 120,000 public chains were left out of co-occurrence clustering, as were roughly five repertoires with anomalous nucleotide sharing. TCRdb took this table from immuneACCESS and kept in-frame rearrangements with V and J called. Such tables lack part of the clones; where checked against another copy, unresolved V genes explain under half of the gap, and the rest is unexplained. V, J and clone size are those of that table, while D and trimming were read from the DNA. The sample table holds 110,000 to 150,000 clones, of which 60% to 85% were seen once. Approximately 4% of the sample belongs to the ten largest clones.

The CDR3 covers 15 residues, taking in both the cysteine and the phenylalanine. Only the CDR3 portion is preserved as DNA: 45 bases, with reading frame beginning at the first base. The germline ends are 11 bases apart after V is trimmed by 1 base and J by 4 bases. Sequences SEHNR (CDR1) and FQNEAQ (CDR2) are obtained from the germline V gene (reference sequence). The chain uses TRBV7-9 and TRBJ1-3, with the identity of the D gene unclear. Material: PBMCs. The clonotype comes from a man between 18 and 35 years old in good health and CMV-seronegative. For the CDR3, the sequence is CASSLVGESGNTIYF. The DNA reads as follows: TGTGCCAGCAGCTTAGTCGGGGAGTCGGGAAACACCATATATTTT.